This T cell receptor beta chain was recorded in a study of OX40 agonist ivuxolimab in advanced cancers. Sequenced by immunoSEQ multiplex PCR; TCRdb stores in-frame clones only, minus some. Here the sample spans some 70,000 clones, less than 95% being singletons. The material sequenced was CD4+ or CD8+ T cells sorted from blood, taken in a trial of the OX40 agonist ivuxolimab. The receptor was derived from an adult with an advanced solid tumor such as melanoma, head and neck, liver or kidney cancer.

CDR3 amino acids: CASSRGQGAVQPQHF. CDR3 bases: TGTGCCAGCAGTAGAGGACAGGGGGCTGTTCAGCCCCAGCATTTT. The chain has TRBV6-6 and TRBJ1-5; TRBD1 aligns across 11 bases. After removal of 5 bases from V and 6 bases from J, the junction contained 6 bases not matched to a gene. The CDR3 is 15 residues long. Germline values: CDR1 MNHNY, CDR2 SVGAGI (reference sequence).